The subject of this entry is one TCR beta chain. The table came from immunoSEQ multiplex PCR; TCRdb's copy has only in-frame clones and leaves some out. The sample carries about 820,000 clones, roughly 92% recorded once. CD8 cells regarded as naive lacked CD45RO, were positively chosen for CCR7, and omitted terminally differentiated effector memory CD45RA+ cells. The sample is drawn from a study of shared clonotypes between healthy human individuals. Germline-derived CDR1 and CDR2 are MDHEN and SYDVKM. The length of the CDR3 is 16 residues. V lost 4 bases and J lost 0; bases outside the gene matches: 4.

The sequenced sample was naive CD8+ T cells sorted from blood. This receptor was identified in a man younger than 40 in good health. The chain employs TRBV28 and TRBJ2-3; 10 nucleotides match TRBD1. The CDR3 nucleotides are TGTGCCAGCAGTTCACCGGGACAGGGGAGCACAGATACGCAGTATTTT. Its protein is CASSSPGQGSTDTQYF.